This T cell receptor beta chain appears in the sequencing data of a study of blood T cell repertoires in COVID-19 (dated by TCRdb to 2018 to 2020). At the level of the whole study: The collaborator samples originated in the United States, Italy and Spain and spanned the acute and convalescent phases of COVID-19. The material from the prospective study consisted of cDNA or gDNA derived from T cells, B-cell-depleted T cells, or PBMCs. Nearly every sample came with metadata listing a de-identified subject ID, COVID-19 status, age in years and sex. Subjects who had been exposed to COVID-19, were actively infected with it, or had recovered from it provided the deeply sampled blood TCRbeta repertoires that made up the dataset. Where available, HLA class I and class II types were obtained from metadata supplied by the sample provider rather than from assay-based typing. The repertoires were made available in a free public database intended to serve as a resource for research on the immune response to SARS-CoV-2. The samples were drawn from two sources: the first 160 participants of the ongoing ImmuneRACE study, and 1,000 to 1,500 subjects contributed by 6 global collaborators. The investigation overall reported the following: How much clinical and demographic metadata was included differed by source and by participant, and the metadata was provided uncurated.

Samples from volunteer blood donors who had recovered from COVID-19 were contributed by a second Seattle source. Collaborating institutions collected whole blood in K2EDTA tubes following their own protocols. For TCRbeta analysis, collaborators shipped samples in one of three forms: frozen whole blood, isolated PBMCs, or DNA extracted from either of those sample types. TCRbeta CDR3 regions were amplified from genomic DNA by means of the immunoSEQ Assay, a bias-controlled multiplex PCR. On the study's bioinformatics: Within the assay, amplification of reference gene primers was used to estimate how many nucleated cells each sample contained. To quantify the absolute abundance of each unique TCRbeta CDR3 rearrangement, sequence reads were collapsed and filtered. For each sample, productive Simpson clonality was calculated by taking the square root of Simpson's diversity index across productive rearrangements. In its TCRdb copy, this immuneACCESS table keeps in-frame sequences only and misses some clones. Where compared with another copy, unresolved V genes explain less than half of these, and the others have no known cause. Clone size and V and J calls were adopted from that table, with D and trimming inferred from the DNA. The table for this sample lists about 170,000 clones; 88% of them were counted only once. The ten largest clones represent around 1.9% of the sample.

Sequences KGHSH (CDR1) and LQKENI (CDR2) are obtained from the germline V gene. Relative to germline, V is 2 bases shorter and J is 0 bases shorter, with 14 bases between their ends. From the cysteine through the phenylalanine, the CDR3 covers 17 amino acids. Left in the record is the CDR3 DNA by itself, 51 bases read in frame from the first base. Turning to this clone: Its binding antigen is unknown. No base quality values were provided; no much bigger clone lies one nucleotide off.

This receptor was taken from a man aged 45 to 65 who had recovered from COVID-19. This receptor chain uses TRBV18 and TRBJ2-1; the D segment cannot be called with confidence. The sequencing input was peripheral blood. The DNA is TGTGCCAGCTCACCAAACCCCGCCCGGAGCTCCTACAATGAGCAGTTCTTC. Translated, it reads CASSPNPARSSYNEQFF.